This T cell receptor beta chain derives from a study of beta chain features in type 1 diabetes. Whole-study results and caveats: All four CD4+ subsets from Type 1 diabetes patients carried moderately but significantly shorter TCRB CDR3s.

Notes on this clone: Antigen unknown.

The investigators reverse transcribed all of the isolated RNA, so they sequenced expressed TCRB transcripts. Profiling relied on immunoSEQ multiplex PCR, and the TCRdb table lists in-frame clones only, not all of them. The sample carries about 150,000 clones, around a tenth recorded once. The CDR3 is 14 amino acids. The germline CDR1 and CDR2 sequences are SGHNT and YYREEE (reference sequence). Trimming left V 1 base short and J 3 bases short, with 9 bases between. This chain joins TRBV5-4 and TRBJ2-3, with TRBD2 as a possible D gene (5 bases). This receptor was identified in a man aged 30 to 39 with type 1 diabetes. The sequenced sample consisted of central memory CD4+ T cells from blood. DNA of the CDR3: TGTGCCAGCAGCTTGCATACGGGGACAGATACGCAGTATTTT. This encodes CASSLHTGTDTQYF.